This TCR beta chain was observed in a study of blood T cells in healthy people across ages. Broader study findings: Strong correlation linked observed beta diversity and percent naive T cells. The diversity estimates, figures obtained from one million T cells, were considered underestimates. In long-lived donors, naive CD4+ cell counts and diversity exceeded those of aged donors.

Total RNA was isolated from each sample in quantities of at least 6 micrograms. V dropped 0 bases and J dropped 4 bases, with 18 bases sitting between them. Germline V CDR1 and CDR2: MNHEY, SMNVEV (reference sequence). This CDR3 is 17 amino acids long. It was with a sample-barcoded 5' primer and a J-beta primer mix that a second PCR of roughly 6 to 11 cycles was run. Each CDR3 protein is one row after TCRdb ran MiXCR on the 5' RACE reads. The sample contains 1.2 million to 1.5 million distinct CDR3 sequences, around 55% of which appear only once. Comment on this clonotype: What it recognizes is unknown.

The chain recombines TRBV27 with TRBJ1-2; possibly TRBD1 for D (5 bases). The origin of this receptor is a man younger than 30 in good health. Sequenced: blood. The CDR3 loop is CASSLSVGVGVTYGYTF. In DNA form, the CDR3 reads TGTGCCAGCAGTTTATCGGTGGGGGTAGGAGTTACCTATGGCTACACCTTC.